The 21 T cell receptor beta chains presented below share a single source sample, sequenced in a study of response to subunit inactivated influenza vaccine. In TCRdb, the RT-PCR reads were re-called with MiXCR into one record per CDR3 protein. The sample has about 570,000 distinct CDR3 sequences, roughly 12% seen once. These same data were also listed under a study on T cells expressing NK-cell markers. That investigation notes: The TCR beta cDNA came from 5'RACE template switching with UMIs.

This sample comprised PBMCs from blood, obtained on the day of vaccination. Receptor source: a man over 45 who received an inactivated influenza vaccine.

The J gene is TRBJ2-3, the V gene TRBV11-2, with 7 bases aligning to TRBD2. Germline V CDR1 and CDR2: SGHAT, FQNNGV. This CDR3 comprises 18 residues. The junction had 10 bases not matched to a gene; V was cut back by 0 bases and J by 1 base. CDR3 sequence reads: CASSLDRVRGVRTDTQYF. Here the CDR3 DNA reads TGTGCCAGCAGCTTAGACCGCGTTCGGGGGGTACGCACAGATACGCAGTATTTT.

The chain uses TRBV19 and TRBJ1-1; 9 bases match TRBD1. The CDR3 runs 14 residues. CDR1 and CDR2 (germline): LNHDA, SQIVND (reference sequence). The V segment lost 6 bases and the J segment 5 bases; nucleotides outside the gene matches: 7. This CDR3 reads CASRAQGAKTEAFF. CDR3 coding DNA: TGTGCCAGTAGAGCACAGGGGGCGAAGACTGAAGCTTTCTTT. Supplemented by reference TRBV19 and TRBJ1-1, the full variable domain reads DGGITQSPKYLFRKEGQNVTLSCEQNLNHDAMYWYRQDPGQGLRLIYYSQIVNDFQKGDIAEGYSVSREKKESFPLTVTSAQKNPTAFYLCASRAQGAKTEAFFGQGTRLTVV.

In DNA form, the CDR3 reads TGTGCCATCAGTGAGCTCTCCGGGGCAGTGGATTCACCCCTCCACTTT. It yields the protein CAISELSGAVDSPLHF. The chain recombines TRBV10-3 with TRBJ1-6, with D possibly TRBD1 on 5 matching bases. Trimming shortened V by 2 bases and J by 8 bases, and 16 bases separated the two germline ends. The CDR3 contains 16 residues. The germline V gene has CDR1 ENHRY and CDR2 SYGVKD.

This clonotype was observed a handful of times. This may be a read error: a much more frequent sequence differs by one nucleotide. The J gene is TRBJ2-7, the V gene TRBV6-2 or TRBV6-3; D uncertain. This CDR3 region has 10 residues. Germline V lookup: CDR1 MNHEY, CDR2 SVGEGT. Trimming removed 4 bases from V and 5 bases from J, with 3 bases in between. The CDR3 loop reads CASSSHEQYF. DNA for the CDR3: TGTGCCAGCAGTTCCCACGAGCAGTACTTC.

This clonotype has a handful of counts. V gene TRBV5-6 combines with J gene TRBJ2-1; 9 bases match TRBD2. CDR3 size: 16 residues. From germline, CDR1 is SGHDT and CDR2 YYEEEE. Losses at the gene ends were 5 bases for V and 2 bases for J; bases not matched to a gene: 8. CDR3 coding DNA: TGTGCCAGCAGTTTTGGCCGACTAGCGGCCTACAATGAGCAGTTCTTC. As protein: CASSFGRLAAYNEQFF.

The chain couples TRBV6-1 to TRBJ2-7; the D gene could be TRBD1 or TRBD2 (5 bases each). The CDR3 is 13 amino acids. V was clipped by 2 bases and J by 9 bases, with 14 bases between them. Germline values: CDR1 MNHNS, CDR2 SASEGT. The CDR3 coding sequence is TGTGCCAGCAGTGAACACAGGTCTGAGGGGCAGTACTTC. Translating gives CASSEHRSEGQYF.

CDR3 nucleotides: TGTGCCAGCAGTACCGGGACTCCCGCGGCCAATCAGCCCCAGCATTTT. This codes for CASSTGTPAANQPQHF. The V gene is TRBV12-3 or TRBV12-4, the J gene TRBJ1-5; tentatively, D is TRBD1 (5 bases). The CDR3 has 16 amino acids. V lost 5 bases to trimming and J lost 3 bases, with 17 bases between them.

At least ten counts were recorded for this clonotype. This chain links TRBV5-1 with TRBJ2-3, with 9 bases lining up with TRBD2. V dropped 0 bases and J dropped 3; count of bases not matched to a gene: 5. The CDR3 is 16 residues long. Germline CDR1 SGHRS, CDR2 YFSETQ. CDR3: CASSLGVSGSTDTQYF. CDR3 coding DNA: TGCGCCAGCAGCTTGGGTGTTAGCGGGAGTACAGATACGCAGTATTTT.

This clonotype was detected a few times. DNA for the CDR3: TGTGCCAGCAGCTTAAGTCCAGGGGAGAATTCACCCCTCCACTTT. Translated, it gives CASSLSPGENSPLHF. The V and J genes are TRBV7-6 and TRBJ1-6; tentative D call: TRBD1 (6 bases). Trimming left V 2 bases short and J 7 bases short, with 12 bases between. The CDR3 is 15 residues long. CDR1 and CDR2 (germline): SGHVS, FNYEAQ.

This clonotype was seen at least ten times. In nucleotides, the CDR3 is TGTGCCAGCAGTTTAGTAGCGGGCCGGCCCTACAATGAGCAGTTCTTC. It yields the protein CASSLVAGRPYNEQFF. The gene calls are TRBV12-3 or TRBV12-4 and TRBJ2-1, with 7 positions matching TRBD2. The CDR3 sequence is 16 residues long. V trimming: 1 base; J trimming: 2 bases; junction bases outside the gene matches: 5.

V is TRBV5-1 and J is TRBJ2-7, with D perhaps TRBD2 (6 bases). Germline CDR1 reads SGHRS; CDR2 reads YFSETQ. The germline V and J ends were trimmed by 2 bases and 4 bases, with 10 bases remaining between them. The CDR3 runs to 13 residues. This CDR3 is CASSFYGGYEQYF. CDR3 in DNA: TGCGCCAGCAGCTTTTATGGGGGGTACGAGCAGTACTTC.

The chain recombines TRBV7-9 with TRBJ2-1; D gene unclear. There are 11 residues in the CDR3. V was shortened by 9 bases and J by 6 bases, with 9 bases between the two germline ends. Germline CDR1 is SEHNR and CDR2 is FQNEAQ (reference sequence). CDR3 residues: CARGMGNEQFF. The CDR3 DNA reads TGTGCCAGAGGAATGGGCAATGAGCAGTTCTTC.

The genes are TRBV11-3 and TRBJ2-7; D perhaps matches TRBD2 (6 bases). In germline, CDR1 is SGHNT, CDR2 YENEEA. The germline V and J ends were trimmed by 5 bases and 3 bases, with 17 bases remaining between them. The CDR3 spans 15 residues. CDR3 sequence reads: CASSLSIAVHYEQYF. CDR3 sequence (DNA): TGTGCCAGCAGCCTCTCAATAGCGGTACACTACGAGCAGTACTTC. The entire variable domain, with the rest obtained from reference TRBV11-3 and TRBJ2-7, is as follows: EAGVVQSPRYKIIEKKQPVAFWCNPISGHNTLYWYLQNLGQGPELLIRYENEEAVDDSQLPKDRFSAERLKGVDSTLKIQPAELGDSAVYLCASSLSIAVHYEQYFGPGTRLTVT.

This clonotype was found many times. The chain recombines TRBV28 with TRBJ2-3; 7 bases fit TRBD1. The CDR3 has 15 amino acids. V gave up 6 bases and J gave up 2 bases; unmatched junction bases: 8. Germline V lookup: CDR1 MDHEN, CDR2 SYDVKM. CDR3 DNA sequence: TGTGCCAGCAGCAGAGACAGGGAAGACACAGATACGCAGTATTTT. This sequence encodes CASSRDREDTDTQYF.

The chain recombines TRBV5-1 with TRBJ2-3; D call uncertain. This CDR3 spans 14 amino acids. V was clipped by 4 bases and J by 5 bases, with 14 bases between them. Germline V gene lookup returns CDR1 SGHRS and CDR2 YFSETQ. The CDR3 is CASSPGSKGDTQYF. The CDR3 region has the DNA TGCGCCAGCAGCCCCGGGTCGAAGGGAGATACGCAGTATTTT.

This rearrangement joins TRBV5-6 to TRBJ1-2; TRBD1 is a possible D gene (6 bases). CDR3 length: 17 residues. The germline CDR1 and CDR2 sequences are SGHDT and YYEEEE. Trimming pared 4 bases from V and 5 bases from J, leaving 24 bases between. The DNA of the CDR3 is TGTGCCAGCAGCAGCTCCGAGGGGGGTGGGGTGAGATATGGCTACACCTTC. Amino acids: CASSSSEGGGVRYGYTF.

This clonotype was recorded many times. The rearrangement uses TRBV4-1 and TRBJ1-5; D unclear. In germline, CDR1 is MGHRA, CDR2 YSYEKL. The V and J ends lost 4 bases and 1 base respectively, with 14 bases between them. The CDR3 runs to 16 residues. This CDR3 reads CASSPGPFVSNQPQHF. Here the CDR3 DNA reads TGCGCCAGCAGCCCCGGGCCTTTTGTCAGCAATCAGCCCCAGCATTTT.

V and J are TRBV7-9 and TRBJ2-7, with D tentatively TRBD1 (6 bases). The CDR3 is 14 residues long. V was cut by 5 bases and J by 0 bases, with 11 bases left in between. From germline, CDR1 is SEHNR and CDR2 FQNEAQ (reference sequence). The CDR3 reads CASSPGDTSYEQYF. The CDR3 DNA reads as TGTGCCAGCAGCCCCGGGGACACCTCCTACGAGCAGTACTTC.

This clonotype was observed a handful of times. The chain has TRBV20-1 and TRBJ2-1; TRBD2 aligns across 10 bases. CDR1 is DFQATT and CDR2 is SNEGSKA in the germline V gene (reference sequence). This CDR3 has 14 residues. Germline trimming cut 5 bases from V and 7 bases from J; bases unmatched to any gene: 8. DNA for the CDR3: TGCAGTGCTCCTTTCTCTAGCGGGGGAAATGAGCAGTTCTTC. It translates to CSAPFSSGGNEQFF.

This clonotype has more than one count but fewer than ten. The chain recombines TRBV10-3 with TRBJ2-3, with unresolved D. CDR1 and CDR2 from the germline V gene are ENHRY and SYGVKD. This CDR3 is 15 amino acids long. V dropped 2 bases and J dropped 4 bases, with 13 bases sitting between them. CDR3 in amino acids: CAISEHGQAPDTQYF. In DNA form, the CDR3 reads TGTGCCATCAGTGAGCATGGGCAGGCGCCAGATACGCAGTATTTT.

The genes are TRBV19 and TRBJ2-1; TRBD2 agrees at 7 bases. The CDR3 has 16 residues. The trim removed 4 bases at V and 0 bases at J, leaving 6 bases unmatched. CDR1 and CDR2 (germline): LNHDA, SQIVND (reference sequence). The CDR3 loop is CASSKRDVSSYNEQFF. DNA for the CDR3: TGTGCCAGTAGTAAGCGGGACGTCAGCTCCTACAATGAGCAGTTCTTC.